These 28 T cell receptor beta chains were all obtained from the same sample, sequenced in a study of T-cell memory formation after mild COVID-19. MiXCR was run by TCRdb on the 5' RACE reads, yielding one entry per CDR3 protein. Here the sample spans more than 200,000 distinct CDR3 sequences, around 17% being singletons. The specimen sequenced was PBMCs or a T cell subset sorted from them (not recorded which). The source of these receptors is a man between 18 and 29 years old who had mild COVID-19 (a few samples of this study predate the infection). Cell type and time point are not known.

The chain couples TRBV28 to TRBJ1-5; TRBD1 agrees at 7 bases. J was trimmed by 4 bases and V by 4 bases; bases with no gene match: 7. The CDR3 is made up of 15 amino acids. CDR1 MDHEN and CDR2 SYDVKM come from the germline V gene. CDR3 DNA sequence: TGTGCCAGCAGTTCCCCGACAGGGCGGAATCAGCCCCAGCATTTT. Translating it yields CASSSPTGRNQPQHF. The entire variable domain, with the rest obtained from reference TRBV28 and TRBJ1-5, is as follows: DVKVTQSSRYLVKRTGEKVFLECVQDMDHENMFWYRQDPGLGLRLIYFSYDVKMKEKGDIPEGYSVSREKKERFSLILESASTNQTSMYLCASSSPTGRNQPQHFGDGTRLSIL.

This clonotype was picked up a small number of times. This sequence joins TRBV25-1 and TRBJ2-7; D unresolved. Germline V gives CDR1 MGHDK, CDR2 SYGVNS. The CDR3 sequence is 13 residues long. The ends were cut back, 6 bases at V and 5 bases at J, with 14 bases in the middle. This CDR3 is CASSGFGGDEQYF. The CDR3 DNA reads TGTGCCAGCAGCGGGTTCGGTGGGGACGAGCAGTACTTC.

This clonotype has at least ten counts. This CDR3 reads CASSSPVGQGTEAFF. In DNA, the CDR3 is TGTGCCAGCAGCTCTCCGGTAGGACAGGGAACTGAAGCTTTCTTT. The rearrangement links TRBV4-2 to TRBJ1-1; 8 nucleotides line up with TRBD1. This CDR3 region has 15 residues. The V gene's germline CDR1 is LGHNA and CDR2 YNFKEQ. J was trimmed by 5 bases and V by 5 bases; bases with no gene match: 10.

With respect to this clonotype: Its ends do not fully match the called genes, so a read error is possible. The rearrangement joins TRBV5-1 to TRBJ2-3, with D perhaps TRBD1 (6 bases). This CDR3 has 14 amino acids. Per the germline V gene, CDR1 is SGHRS and CDR2 is YFSETQ. The CDR3 is CTSSSGPGEDTQYF. CDR3 DNA sequence: TGCACCAGCAGCTCCGGACCAGGGGAGGATACGCAGTATTTT.

This clonotype was seen more than once but under ten times. The V and J genes are TRBV6-5 and TRBJ2-4; a weak D match, TRBD1 (6 bases). V dropped 5 bases and J dropped 8 bases, with 16 bases sitting between them. The length of the CDR3 is 14 residues. Germline V gives CDR1 MNHEY, CDR2 SVGAGI. The CDR3 sequence is CASSPRTVADIQYF. CDR3 coding DNA: TGTGCCAGCAGTCCAAGGACAGTTGCGGACATTCAGTACTTC.

This clonotype was recorded a few times. V gene TRBV5-1 combines with J gene TRBJ2-3; D is perhaps TRBD1 or TRBD2 (6 bases each). Germline CDR1 is SGHRS and CDR2 is YFSETQ. The CDR3 covers 16 residues. Deletions cut 2 bases from V and 0 bases from J, with 13 bases between. The CDR3 nucleotides are TGCGCCAGCAGCTTTGTCGGGGGCCTTAGCACAGATACGCAGTATTTT. Protein sequence: CASSFVGGLSTDTQYF.

In this sample, this clonotype turned up a few times. The chain combines TRBV10-3 with TRBJ2-7; no clear D gene. Germline V lookup: CDR1 ENHRY, CDR2 SYGVKD. Trimming left V 6 bases short and J 0 bases short, with 15 bases between. This CDR3 has 15 residues. The CDR3 spells CAISPDETRSYEQYF. The CDR3 DNA reads as TGTGCCATCAGCCCTGACGAGACTCGCTCCTACGAGCAGTACTTC.

This rearrangement joins TRBV23-1 to TRBJ2-2; D gene unclear. TRBV23-1 is an ORF for which the function is uncertain. V was trimmed by 6 bases and J by 4 bases, leaving 9 bases between them. This CDR3 contains 13 residues. DNA for the CDR3: TGCGCCAGCAGGCAGGACCCCACCGGGGAGCTGTTTTTT. Its protein is CASRQDPTGELFF.

This clonotype turned up a few times. This chain joins TRBV4-3 and TRBJ2-3, with D possibly matching TRBD2 (5 bases). Germline CDR1 LGHNA, CDR2 YSLEER. V was shortened by 0 bases and J by 6 bases, with 10 bases between the two germline ends. CDR3 length: 14 amino acids. DNA of the CDR3: TGCGCCAGCAGCCAAGAGGGAGCGGCCGATACGCAGTATTTT. Translation gives CASSQEGAADTQYF.

Relative to its sample, this clonotype is medium-sized. The chain uses TRBV7-9 and TRBJ2-7, with TRBD2 identical over 8 bases. This CDR3 region has 14 residues. CDR1 is SEHNR, CDR2 FQNEAQ, per germline (reference sequence). Losses at the gene ends were 5 bases for V and 6 bases for J; bases not matched to a gene: 9. CDR3: CASSAPAGVGEQYF. The CDR3 DNA follows: TGTGCCAGCAGCGCCCCAGCGGGGGTCGGCGAGCAGTACTTC.

V gene TRBV7-8 combines with J gene TRBJ2-3; D call uncertain. Germline loops: CDR1 SGHVS, CDR2 FQNEAQ. The CDR3 has 13 residues. The germline V and J ends were trimmed by 6 bases and 4 bases, with 11 bases remaining between them. The CDR3 reads CASSTSAADTQYF. CDR3 coding DNA: TGTGCCAGCAGTACCTCGGCGGCAGATACGCAGTATTTT. The full variable domain, its missing parts supplied by reference TRBV7-8 and TRBJ2-3, is GAGVSQSPRYKVAKRGQDVALRCDPISGHVSLFWYQQALGQGPEFLTYFQNEAQLDKSGLPSDRFFAERPEGSVSTLKIQRTQQEDSAVYLCASSTSAADTQYFGPGTRLTVL.

This clonotype turned up a few times. The rearrangement joins TRBV5-1 to TRBJ2-7; a weak D match, TRBD1 (6 bases). Germline CDR1 SGHRS, CDR2 YFSETQ. The CDR3 spans 14 residues. Trimming took 5 bases from V and 6 from J, leaving 18 bases between them. The CDR3 region is CASRPRTEATEQYF. The CDR3 DNA follows: TGCGCCAGCAGGCCCCGGACAGAAGCTACCGAGCAGTACTTC.

The chain is built from TRBV6-2 or TRBV6-3 and TRBJ2-2; D ambiguous. The CDR3 has 16 amino acids. V was trimmed by 1 base and J by 4 bases, leaving 13 bases between them. The germline CDR1 and CDR2 sequences are MNHEY and SVGEGT. The CDR3, as DNA: TGTGCCAGCAGTTACTTCTCTCACATTGGCACCGGGGAGCTGTTTTTT. Translating gives CASSYFSHIGTGELFF.

The chain uses TRBV7-9 and TRBJ2-3, with a possible D match to TRBD2 (5 bases). Per the germline V gene, CDR1 is SEHNR and CDR2 is FQNEAQ (reference sequence). V was cut by 1 base and J by 2 bases, with 13 bases left in between. The CDR3 contains 16 residues. Written as DNA, the CDR3 is TGTGCCAGCAGCTTAGTCCCCACTAGTTTCACAGATACGCAGTATTTT. Amino acids: CASSLVPTSFTDTQYF.

The chain recombines TRBV11-2 with TRBJ2-3; D gene ambiguous. Trimming pared 5 bases from V and 0 bases from J, leaving 6 bases between. Germline V lookup: CDR1 SGHAT, CDR2 FQNNGV. CDR3 size: 13 residues. The CDR3 protein is CASSEQSTDTQYF. DNA of the CDR3: TGTGCCAGCAGCGAACAGAGCACAGATACGCAGTATTTT.

This clonotype was observed many times. The rearrangement joins TRBV4-3 to TRBJ2-3; possibly TRBD2 for D (6 bases). Between the trimmed V and J ends, which lost 1 base and 1 base, there was a span of 9 bases. The V gene's germline CDR1 is LGHNA and CDR2 YSLEER. The CDR3 sequence is 15 residues long. DNA for the CDR3: TGCGCCAGCAGCCAAGGCGGGGCCCGCACAGATACGCAGTATTTT. The encoded protein is CASSQGGARTDTQYF.

This clonotype has more than one count but fewer than ten. This chain joins TRBV7-8 and TRBJ1-6; D is ambiguous. CDR3 length: 15 residues. The germline CDR1 and CDR2 sequences are SGHVS and FQNEAQ. Trimming cost V 3 bases and J 5 bases, with 11 bases left between them. CDR3 residues: CASSFSSYHNSPLHF. The CDR3 DNA sequence: TGTGCCAGCAGCTTTAGCAGCTATCATAATTCACCCCTCCACTTT.

This clonotype showed up just a few times. This chain joins TRBV3-1 and TRBJ2-5; D not certain. The ends were cut back, 0 bases at V and 7 bases at J, with 6 bases in the middle. From germline, CDR1 is LGHDT and CDR2 YNNKEL (reference sequence). CDR3 length: 12 amino acids. Here the CDR3 DNA reads TGTGCCAGCAGCCAAGACACCGGGACCCAGTACTTC. As protein: CASSQDTGTQYF.

This chain joins TRBV6-2 or TRBV6-3 and TRBJ1-2, with 8 positions matching TRBD1. Germline trimming cut 6 bases from V and 4 bases from J; bases unmatched to any gene: 4. The CDR3 extends over 13 amino acids. Germline lookup yields CDR1 MNHEY and CDR2 SVGEGT. CDR3 sequence: CASSGQGLYGYTF. DNA for the CDR3: TGTGCCAGCAGCGGACAGGGTCTCTATGGCTACACCTTC.

This clonotype was found a few times. The J gene is TRBJ1-1, the V gene TRBV19; tentative D call: TRBD1 (6 bases). Germline V gene lookup returns CDR1 LNHDA and CDR2 SQIVND (reference sequence). This CDR3 is built from 14 residues. V was trimmed by 5 bases and J by 7 bases, leaving 17 bases between them. CDR3 amino acids: CASSGQSGRSEAFF. DNA of the CDR3: TGTGCCAGTAGTGGACAGAGCGGGAGAAGTGAAGCTTTCTTT. Drawing the rest from reference TRBV19 and TRBJ1-1, the complete variable domain is DGGITQSPKYLFRKEGQNVTLSCEQNLNHDAMYWYRQDPGQGLRLIYYSQIVNDFQKGDIAEGYSVSREKKESFPLTVTSAQKNPTAFYLCASSGQSGRSEAFFGQGTRLTVV.

The chain carries TRBV5-1 and TRBJ1-2; D uncertain. The CDR3 consists of 11 residues. Germline-derived CDR1 and CDR2 are SGHRS and YFSETQ. Trimming took off 4 bases at V and 8 bases at J, with 9 bases between the two ends. The CDR3 spells CASSLDAGYTF. CDR3 nucleotide sequence: TGCGCCAGCAGCCTGGACGCCGGCTACACCTTC.

The sample holds many counts of this clonotype. The rearrangement joins TRBV29-1 to TRBJ2-2, with D possibly matching TRBD2 (6 bases). Trimming took 4 bases from V and 3 from J, leaving 15 bases between them. Germline V gene data show CDR1 as SQVTM and CDR2 as ANQGSEA. The CDR3 spans 15 residues. The chain's CDR3 is CSVGRRDRDTGELFF. The CDR3 nucleotides read TGCAGCGTTGGACGGCGGGATCGGGACACCGGGGAGCTGTTTTTT.

This clonotype was counted a few times. The chain has TRBV4-1 and TRBJ1-4; D is possibly TRBD1 (5 bases). The germline gives CDR1 MGHRA, CDR2 YSYEKL. Trimming removed 3 bases from V and 7 bases from J, with 18 bases in between. This CDR3 contains 16 residues. CDR3 bases: TGCGCCAGCAGCCACCAACTGGGGGGGAGTTTTGAAAAACTGTTTTTT. This translates into CASSHQLGGSFEKLFF.

The V call is TRBV28, the J call TRBJ2-3; 8 bases line up with TRBD1. The V and J ends lost 4 bases and 5 bases, in that order; junction bases with no gene match: 8. Germline-derived CDR1 and CDR2 are MDHEN and SYDVKM. This CDR3 has 15 residues. The CDR3 coding sequence is TGTGCCAGCAGTTCCTCCCAGGGGGCTGTAGATACGCAGTATTTT. Residues: CASSSSQGAVDTQYF.

This clonotype came up many times. This rearrangement joins TRBV7-2 to TRBJ2-3, with D uncertain. CDR1 and CDR2 from the germline V gene are SGHTA and FQGNSA. This CDR3 spans 11 amino acids. V lost 5 bases to trimming and J lost 5 bases, with 5 bases between them. The CDR3 DNA reads as TGTGCCAGCAGCCGGAGAGATACGCAGTATTTT. It codes for CASSRRDTQYF.

This rearrangement joins TRBV10-3 to TRBJ1-2; 10 bases match TRBD1. Germline CDR1 reads ENHRY; CDR2 reads SYGVKD. V shed 5 bases, J shed 4 bases, and the junction held 4 bases outside the gene matches. This CDR3 contains 14 residues. The CDR3 loop is CAISPGQGTYGYTF. CDR3 DNA: TGTGCCATCAGTCCGGGACAGGGGACCTATGGCTACACCTTC.

The rearrangement links TRBV5-5 to TRBJ1-6; D is uncertain. The CDR3 contains 12 residues. Trimming took off 1 base at V and 10 bases at J, with 6 bases between the two ends. The V gene's germline CDR1 is SGHKS and CDR2 YYEKEE (reference sequence). The CDR3 here is CASSLPPSPLHF. CDR3 bases: TGTGCCAGCAGCTTGCCTCCCTCACCCCTCCACTTT. Supplemented by reference TRBV5-5 and TRBJ1-6, the full variable domain reads DAGVTQSPTHLIKTRGQQVTLRCSPISGHKSVSWYQQVLGQGPQFIFQYYEKEERGRGNFPDRFSARQFPNYSSELNVNALLLGDSALYLCASSLPPSPLHFGNGTRLTVT.

The CDR3 sequence is CASNKPTGLLYEQYF. The CDR3 coding sequence is TGTGCCAGCAATAAGCCGACAGGGTTATTGTACGAGCAGTACTTC. The gene calls are TRBV2 and TRBJ2-7; TRBD1 matches 7 bases. The CDR3 covers 15 residues. Trimming removed 7 bases from V and 4 bases from J; junction bases left unmatched: 13. Germline V gives CDR1 SNHLY, CDR2 FYNNEI.